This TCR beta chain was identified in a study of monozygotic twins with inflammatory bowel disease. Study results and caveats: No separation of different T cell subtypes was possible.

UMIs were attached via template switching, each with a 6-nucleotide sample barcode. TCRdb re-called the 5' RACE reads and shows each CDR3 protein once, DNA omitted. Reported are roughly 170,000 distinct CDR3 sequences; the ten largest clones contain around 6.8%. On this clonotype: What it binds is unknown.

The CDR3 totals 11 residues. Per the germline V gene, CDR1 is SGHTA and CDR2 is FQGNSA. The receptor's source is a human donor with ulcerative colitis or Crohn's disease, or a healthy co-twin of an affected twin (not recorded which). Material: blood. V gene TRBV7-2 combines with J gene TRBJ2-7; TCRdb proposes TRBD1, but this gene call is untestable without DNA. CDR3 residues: CASSLGGLNYF.